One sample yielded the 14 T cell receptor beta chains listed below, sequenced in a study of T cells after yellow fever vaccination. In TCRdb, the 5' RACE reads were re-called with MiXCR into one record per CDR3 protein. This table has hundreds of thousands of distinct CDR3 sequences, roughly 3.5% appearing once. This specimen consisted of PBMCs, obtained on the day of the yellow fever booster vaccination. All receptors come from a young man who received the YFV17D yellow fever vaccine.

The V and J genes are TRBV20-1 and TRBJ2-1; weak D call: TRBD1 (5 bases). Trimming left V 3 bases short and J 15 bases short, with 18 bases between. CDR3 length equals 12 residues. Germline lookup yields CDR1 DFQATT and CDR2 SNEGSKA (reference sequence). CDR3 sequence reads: CSASFDSSWLFF. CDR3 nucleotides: TGCAGTGCTAGTTTCGACAGTTCATGGCTGTTCTTC.

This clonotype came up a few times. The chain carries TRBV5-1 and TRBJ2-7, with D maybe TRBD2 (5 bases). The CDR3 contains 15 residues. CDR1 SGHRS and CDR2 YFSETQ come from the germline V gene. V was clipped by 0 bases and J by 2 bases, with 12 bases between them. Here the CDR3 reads CASSLGQVRAYEQYF. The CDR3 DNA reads TGCGCCAGCAGCTTGGGGCAGGTGAGGGCCTACGAGCAGTACTTC.

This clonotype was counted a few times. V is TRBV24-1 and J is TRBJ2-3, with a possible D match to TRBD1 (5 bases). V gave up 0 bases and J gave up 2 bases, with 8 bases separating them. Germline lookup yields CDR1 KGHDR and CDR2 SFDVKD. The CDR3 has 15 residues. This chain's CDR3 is CATSDLVTATDTQYF. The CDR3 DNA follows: TGTGCCACCAGTGATTTGGTGACAGCCACAGATACGCAGTATTTT.

CDR3 residues: CSVDWATGELFF. The CDR3 nucleotides are TGCAGCGTTGATTGGGCGACCGGGGAGCTGTTTTTT. The gene calls are TRBV29-1 and TRBJ2-2, with unresolved D. The germline V gene encodes CDR1 SQVTM and CDR2 ANQGSEA. V lost 3 bases and J 5 bases, leaving 7 bases between the germline ends. The CDR3 runs 12 residues.

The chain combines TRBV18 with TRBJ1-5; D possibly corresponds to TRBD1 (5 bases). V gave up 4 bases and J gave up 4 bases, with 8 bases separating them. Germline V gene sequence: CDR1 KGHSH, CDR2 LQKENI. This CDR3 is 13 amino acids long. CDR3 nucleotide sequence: TGTGCCAGCTCACGGGGGGAGAATCAGCCCCAGCATTTT. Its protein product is CASSRGENQPQHF.

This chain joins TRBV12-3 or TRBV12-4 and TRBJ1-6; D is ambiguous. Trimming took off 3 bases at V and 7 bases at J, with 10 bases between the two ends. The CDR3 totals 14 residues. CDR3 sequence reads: CASSLSVLNSPLHF. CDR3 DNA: TGTGCCAGCAGTTTGAGTGTTTTGAATTCACCCCTCCACTTT.

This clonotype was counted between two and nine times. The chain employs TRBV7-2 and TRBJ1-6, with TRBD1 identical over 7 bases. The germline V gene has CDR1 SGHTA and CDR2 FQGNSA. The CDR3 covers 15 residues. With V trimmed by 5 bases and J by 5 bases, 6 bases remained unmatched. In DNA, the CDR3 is TGTGCCAGCAGCCCGCGGGACAGAAATAATTCACCCCTCCACTTT. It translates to CASSPRDRNNSPLHF. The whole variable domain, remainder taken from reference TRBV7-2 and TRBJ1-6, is GAGVSQSPSNKVTEKGKDVELRCDPISGHTALYWYRQSLGQGLEFLIYFQGNSAPDKSGLPSDRFSAERTGGSVSTLTIQRTQQEDSAVYLCASSPRDRNNSPLHFGNGTRLTVT.

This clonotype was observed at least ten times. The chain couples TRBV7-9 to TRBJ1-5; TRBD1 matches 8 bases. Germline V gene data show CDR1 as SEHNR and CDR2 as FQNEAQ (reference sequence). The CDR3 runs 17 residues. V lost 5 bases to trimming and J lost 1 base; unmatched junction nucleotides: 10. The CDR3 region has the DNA TGTGCCAGCAGCCCCCTGTTAGGACAGGGAAGCAATCAGCCCCAGCATTTT. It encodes CASSPLLGQGSNQPQHF.

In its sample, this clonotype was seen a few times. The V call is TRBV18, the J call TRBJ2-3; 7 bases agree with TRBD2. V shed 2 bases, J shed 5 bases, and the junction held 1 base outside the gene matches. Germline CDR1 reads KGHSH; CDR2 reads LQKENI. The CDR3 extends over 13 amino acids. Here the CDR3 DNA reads TGTGCCAGCTCACCAGGGAGGGGAGATACGCAGTATTTT. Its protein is CASSPGRGDTQYF.

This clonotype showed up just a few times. CDR3 DNA sequence: TGTGCCGGGCGGGGGAACACCGGGGAGCTGTTTTTT. It is translated as CAGRGNTGELFF. The chain employs TRBV19 and TRBJ2-2; maybe TRBD2 (6 bases). The V gene lost 11 bases and the J gene lost 1 base, with 8 bases spanning the gap. From germline, CDR1 is LNHDA and CDR2 SQIVND (reference sequence). CDR3 length: 12 amino acids.

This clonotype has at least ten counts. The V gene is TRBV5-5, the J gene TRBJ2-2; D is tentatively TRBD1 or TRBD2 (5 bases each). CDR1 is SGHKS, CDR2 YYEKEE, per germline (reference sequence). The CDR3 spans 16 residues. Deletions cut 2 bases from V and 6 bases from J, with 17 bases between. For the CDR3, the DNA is TGTGCCAGCAGCTTTTTAGGGACCGCGGCTGCCGGGGAGCTGTTTTTT. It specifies CASSFLGTAAAGELFF.

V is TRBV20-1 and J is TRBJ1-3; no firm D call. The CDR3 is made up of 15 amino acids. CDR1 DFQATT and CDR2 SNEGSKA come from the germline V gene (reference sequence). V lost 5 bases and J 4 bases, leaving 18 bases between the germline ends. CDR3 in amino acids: CSAPEKRVFGNTIYF. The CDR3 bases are TGCAGTGCTCCCGAGAAGAGAGTCTTCGGAAACACCATATATTTT.

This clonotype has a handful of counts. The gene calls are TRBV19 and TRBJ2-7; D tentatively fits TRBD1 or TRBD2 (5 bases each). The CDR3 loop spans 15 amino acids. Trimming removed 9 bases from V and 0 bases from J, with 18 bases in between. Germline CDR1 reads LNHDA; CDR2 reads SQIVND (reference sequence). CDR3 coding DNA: TGTGCCAGCAAGACGGGGACGTCGAGCTCCTACGAGCAGTACTTC. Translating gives CASKTGTSSSYEQYF.

The CDR3 DNA reads as TGCGCCAGCAGCTTGGGCTGGGGGGCTAAGTCTGAAAAACTGTTTTTT. It yields the protein CASSLGWGAKSEKLFF. The rearrangement links TRBV5-1 to TRBJ1-4; D perhaps matches TRBD1 (6 bases). Germline assignment: CDR1 SGHRS and CDR2 YFSETQ. The CDR3 covers 16 residues. V was cut by 0 bases and J by 7 bases, with 16 bases left in between.